The clone carrying this TCR beta chain was found many times. This sample stems from a study of blood T cell repertoires in COVID-19. In the study overall: Acute-phase and convalescent COVID-19 samples originated in the United States, Italy and Spain.

The V segment lost 4 bases and the J segment 6 bases; nucleotides outside the gene matches: 5. The CDR3 covers 15 residues. In germline, CDR1 is SGHNT, CDR2 YYREEE (reference sequence). Recruited during active infection, patients (from Seattle) were subsequently followed longitudinally. Libraries were prepared by immunoSEQ multiplex PCR; TCRdb keeps only in-frame clonotypes and omits some of them. The repertoire holds more than 200,000 clones, with around 87% as singletons. J is TRBJ2-7 and V is TRBV5-4; 15 nucleotides align to TRBD2. The TCR was taken from a woman aged 55-75 years with COVID-19, enrolled during active disease. Sequencing used peripheral blood. The CDR3 reads CASSQPGLAGGEQYF. DNA of the CDR3: TGTGCCAGCAGCCAACCGGGACTAGCGGGAGGCGAGCAGTACTTC.